The clone carrying this T cell receptor beta chain occurred a few times. This entry is derived from a study of cytomegalovirus exposure and HLA in healthy donors. Primers: 60 Vbeta forward and 13 Jbeta reverse. The protocol was immunoSEQ multiplex PCR, while the TCRdb copy is restricted to in-frame clones and leaves out a portion. This sample has 110,000 to 150,000 clones, with around 75% found just once. What was sequenced was PBMCs. The TCR originated in a female donor in good health and CMV-seronegative.

The chain's CDR3 is CASSDRLAGGAYNEQFF. For the CDR3, the DNA is TGTGCCAGCAGCGACCGACTAGCGGGGGGGGCCTACAATGAGCAGTTCTTC. The chain uses TRBV7-9 and TRBJ2-1, with 14 bases matching TRBD2. Germline CDR1 SEHNR, CDR2 FQNEAQ (reference sequence). V was clipped by 5 bases and J by 2 bases; unmatched bases: 5. The CDR3 consists of 17 residues.